This entry is about one TCR beta chain. Its antigen is not identified. This CDR3 is built from 15 residues. The germline CDR1 and CDR2 sequences are MGHRA and YSYEKL. The V and J ends lost 2 bases and 4 bases respectively, with 11 bases between them. Produced via immunoSEQ multiplex PCR; TCRdb's table is partial and in-frame only. The sample includes under 250,000 clones, approximately 82% of them seen just once. The data originate from a study of cytomegalovirus exposure and HLA in healthy donors. Study-wide points: Among TCR beta chains, those listed as cytomegalovirus-associated numbered fewer than 200. First-cohort TCR clusters were later found to tend to co-occur in the approximately 120 validation repertoires. Most TCR sequences were uncommon, yet certain public TCRs appeared in many donors.

Material: PBMCs. This sequence originates from a woman younger than 30 in good health and CMV-seronegative. J is TRBJ2-2 and V is TRBV4-1; D ambiguous. DNA of the CDR3: TGCGCCAGCAGCCAACAGGTTTTCGGCACCGGGGAGCTGTTTTTT. It encodes CASSQQVFGTGELFF.